One and the same sample provided the 7 T cell receptor beta chains below, sequenced in a study of HIV-infected patients and healthy controls. Alpha and beta constant-region primers primed reverse transcription of approximately 0.55 ug RNA. Each of the alpha and beta chains got its own library through chain-specific third strand synthesis with indices. From the 5' RACE reads, TCRdb called clonotypes with MiXCR, one entry per CDR3 protein. The table lists 18,000 or so distinct CDR3 sequences, 8.5% of them singletons. Follow-up blood was drawn about 14 weeks, roughly three months, after antiretroviral therapy began. No cell fractionation was done, so the repertoire covers all unsorted peripheral blood T cells. The sample consisted of blood, taken during antiretroviral therapy. All receptors come from an adult with HIV infection.

This clonotype was observed a few times. The chain recombines TRBV7-3 with TRBJ2-3, with D possibly TRBD1 on 6 matching bases. Germline CDR1 and CDR2: SGHTA and FQGTGA. V was shortened by 5 bases and J by 3 bases, with 15 bases between the two germline ends. CDR3 size: 15 residues. CDR3 residues: CASSLQGFSTDTQYF. CDR3 sequence (DNA): TGTGCCAGCAGCCTACAGGGCTTTTCGACAGATACGCAGTATTTT.

This clonotype was seen ten or more times. The chain uses TRBV7-3 and TRBJ1-1, with D unresolved. Germline lookup yields CDR1 SGHTA and CDR2 FQGTGA. V lost 1 base and J 0 bases, leaving 3 bases between the germline ends. This CDR3 contains 13 residues. DNA for the CDR3: TGTGCCAGCAGCTTAAGCCTGAACACTGAAGCTTTCTTT. It encodes CASSLSLNTEAFF. Full variable domain (rest looked up from reference TRBV7-3 and TRBJ1-1): GAGVSQTPSNKVTEKGKYVELRCDPISGHTALYWYRQSLGQGPEFLIYFQGTGAADDSGLPNDRFFAVRPEGSVSTLKIQRTERGDSAVYLCASSLSLNTEAFFGQGTRLTVV.

The gene calls are TRBV20-1 and TRBJ2-7; no reliable D call. CDR1 is DFQATT, CDR2 SNEGSKA, per germline (reference sequence). The CDR3 has 11 residues. Trimming stripped 3 bases from V and 3 bases from J, with 6 bases between. CDR3 sequence reads: CSARVDYEQYF. The CDR3 DNA follows: TGCAGTGCTAGGGTCGACTACGAGCAGTACTTC.

This clonotype was detected many times. CDR3 amino acids: CASSFQGYEQYF. For the CDR3, the DNA is TGTGCCAGCAGCTTTCAGGGCTACGAGCAGTACTTC. This rearrangement joins TRBV11-2 to TRBJ2-7; possibly TRBD1 for D (5 bases). Germline V gene lookup returns CDR1 SGHAT and CDR2 FQNNGV. The CDR3 sequence is 12 residues long. Trimming removed 3 bases at V and 3 bases at J, with 6 bases between.

This clonotype was counted ten times or more. This rearrangement joins TRBV18 to TRBJ2-5, with D unclear. Deletions cut 3 bases from V and 4 bases from J, with 6 bases between. The CDR3 extends over 12 amino acids. The V gene's germline CDR1 is KGHSH and CDR2 LQKENI. CDR3 amino acids: CASSPRGETQYF. DNA for the CDR3: TGTGCCAGCTCACCTAGAGGAGAGACCCAGTACTTC. Full variable domain (outside the CDR3, taken from reference TRBV18 and TRBJ2-5): NAGVMQNPRHLVRRRGQEARLRCSPMKGHSHVYWYRQLPEEGLKFMVYLQKENIIDESGMPKERFSAEFPKEGPSILRIQQVVRGDSAAYFCASSPRGETQYFGPGTRLLVL.

At least ten counts were recorded for this clonotype. The V gene is TRBV24-1, the J gene TRBJ2-1; maybe TRBD2 (5 bases). CDR3 length: 16 amino acids. Trimming left V 6 bases short and J 3 bases short, with 17 bases between. Germline CDR1 reads KGHDR; CDR2 reads SFDVKD. CDR3 region: CATSNSAPEGYNEQFF. DNA of the CDR3: TGTGCCACCAGTAATTCTGCCCCAGAGGGCTACAATGAGCAGTTCTTC.

Regarding this clonotype: A much larger clone differs from this one at a single base, so this may be a read error. Since no conserved phenylalanine or tryptophan closes the CDR3, a read error is the likely cause. This chain uses TRBV10-3 with TRBJ1-2; D uncertain. Germline values: CDR1 ENHRY, CDR2 SYGVKD. There are 11 residues in the CDR3. The ends were cut back, 9 bases at V and 6 bases at J, with 11 bases in the middle. CDR3 sequence reads: CAIGGGHGYTS. The CDR3 bases are TGTGCCATAGGAGGAGGGCATGGCTACACCTCC.